A selection of T cell receptor beta chains follows, all from one sample in a study of beta chain features in type 1 diabetes. The repertoire was sequenced with immunoSEQ multiplex PCR; TCRdb's copy has only in-frame clones and lacks some. The table lists around 200,000 clones, approximately 13% of them singletons. Material: central memory CD4+ T cells from blood. The receptors derive from a woman between 18 and 29 years old in good health. The conserved cysteine and the conserved F or W are not part of the CDR3 here.

j_call | v_call | cdr3_aa
TRBJ2-7 | TRBV14 | ASSQEYQNDYEQY
TRBJ2-3 | TRBV30 | AWSVQGGTDTQY
TRBJ1-1 | TRBV28 | ASTESRPGGSSVRPEAF
TRBJ1-4 | TRBV18 | ASSPLRVTNEKLF
TRBJ1-2 | TRBV28 | ASSSPTENYGYT
TRBJ2-7 | TRBV6-5 | ASSQRGDEQY
TRBJ2-1 | TRBV7-2 | ASSLARGLAGPSPLNEQF
TRBJ2-1 | TRBV4-3 | ASSHAGLAGDEQF
TRBJ2-5 | TRBV29-1 | STGQGAQETQY
TRBJ2-2 | TRBV2 | ASRVQETGELF
TRBJ2-2 | TRBV2 | ASRTGTANTGELF
TRBJ2-7 | TRBV19 | ASSTRQGLSYEQY
TRBJ1-1 | TRBV18 | ASSPPAQLNTEAF
TRBJ2-3 | TRBV11-2 | ATSRGTDTQY
TRBJ2-7 | TRBV5-4 | ASSWTSGGSSYEQY
TRBJ1-1 | TRBV28 | ASIPPGGINTEAF
TRBJ2-3 | TRBV5-1 | ASSPGGGTDTQY
TRBJ2-3 | TRBV13 | ASSLRSGSITDTQY
TRBJ2-5 | TRBV6-5 | ASSEDRGLETQY
TRBJ1-1 | TRBV28 | ASTTWTGAMNTEAF
TRBJ1-2 | TRBV4-3 | ASSPVGRTDLYGYT
TRBJ2-1 | TRBV27 | ASSPSAGGDYYNEQF
TRBJ2-1 | TRBV5-1 | ASSPRGTSGSYNEQF
TRBJ2-7 | TRBV7-2 | ASSPRAAGHYEQY
TRBJ2-5 | TRBV25-1 | ASSEIPPGGYQETQY
TRBJ1-1 | TRBV11-2 | ASTDRVLGNTEAF
TRBJ2-3 | TRBV18 | ASSPRAGGWDTQY
TRBJ2-2 | TRBV5-1 | ASSPGTSNTGELF
TRBJ1-5 | TRBV30 | AWSSSPSQPQH
TRBJ2-7 | TRBV5-1 | ASSLAYSLAYEQY
TRBJ2-5 | TRBV2 | ASKPAGGRQETQY
TRBJ2-4 | TRBV5-1 | ASSLGQGAAKNIQY
TRBJ2-1 | TRBV5-5 | ASSLVAGGDNEQF
TRBJ1-2 | TRBV29-1 | SVEEGGDT
TRBJ2-1 | TRBV29-1 | SVELSGTSGSNEQF
TRBJ2-5 | TRBV5-1 | ASSPPTGGQETQY
TRBJ2-5 | TRBV5-4 | ASSPDGWGAETQY
TRBJ2-7 | TRBV7-8 | ASSLGVVGGSYEQY
TRBJ1-1 | TRBV28 | ASSPIQARLFTEAF
TRBJ2-7 | TRBV18 | ASSSGRGQGNEQY
TRBJ2-3 | TRBV7-6 | ASSFTGEDTQY
TRBJ2-2 | TRBV4-2 | ASSPSGENTGELF
TRBJ2-5 | TRBV29-1 | SVTHHAGETQY
TRBJ1-5 | TRBV25-1 | ASSDQGHSNQPQH
TRBJ2-7 | TRBV28 | ASTRGFTYEQY
TRBJ1-5 | TRBV28 | ASSLFNRRDQPQH
TRBJ2-5 | TRBV5-1 | ASSLSERRGGETQY
TRBJ2-3 | TRBV7-9 | ASSSSGSTDTQY
TRBJ1-2 | TRBV7-2 | ASSLSYGYT
TRBJ2-6 | TRBV9 | ASSRVYGANVLT
TRBJ2-7 | TRBV7-2 | ASSYSASGRSYYEQY
TRBJ2-2 | TRBV6-5 | ASSYRRTSGELF